These T cell receptor beta chains were read from a single sample in a study of blood T cells in healthy people across ages. From the 5' RACE reads, TCRdb called clonotypes with MiXCR, one entry per CDR3 protein. Here the sample spans about 900,000 distinct CDR3 sequences, approximately 59% being singletons. Sequencing used blood. Receptor source: a man aged 25 to 45 in good health. Each CDR3 is given with its conserved first and last residue.

V	length	CDR3
TRBV20-1	12	CSAPTGFYEQYF
TRBV9	15	CASSPIDRVRSEAFF
TRBV2	15	CASSEHPRGKGGYTF
TRBV7-3	15	CASRQTSGDLDTQYF
TRBV7-2	11	CASGLRGEQYF
TRBV29-1	15	CSVELGTQNTGELFF
TRBV7-8	19	CASSHYRLPVGAGANVLTF
TRBV4-2	18	CASSLGTSGGASYNEQFF
TRBV10-3	11	CAISESDTQYF
TRBV2	13	CASSAPFYYEQYF
TRBV11-2	15	CASSLVVSGGDTQYF
TRBV4-3	13	CASSQDSRPEAFF
TRBV15	15	CATSREDTGTYGYTF
TRBV5-5	13	CASSRPGSYGYTF
TRBV4-1	15	CASSQDPGGTDEQYF
TRBV6-5	14	CASSLLDRGEEQYF
TRBV12-3/TRBV12-4	14	CASSLGPDLTEAFF
TRBV12-3/TRBV12-4	14	CASTRGGDLRGYTF
TRBV4-3	17	CASSQEPYGGLSYEQYF
TRBV12-3/TRBV12-4	13	CASNPDRGYEQYF
TRBV12-3/TRBV12-4	12	CASSLEGRAQFF
TRBV4-2	14	CASSRLAGKETQYF
TRBV5-1	17	CASSLSSGGFSTDTQYF
TRBV25-1	15	CASSEGPRVNTEAFF
TRBV9	13	CASSSGASLEQFF
TRBV5-1	14	CASNWHTGDYEQYF
TRBV2	15	CASIAGGYSTDTQYF
TRBV20-1	14	CSASRRPIGETQYF
TRBV12-3/TRBV12-4	14	CASSPPGGVHGYTF
TRBV4-2	16	CASSQVSGGAVDTQYF
TRBV7-3	18	CASSFSGQGYKCPYEQYF
TRBV5-5	17	CASSLEETGGSSYEQYF
TRBV29-1	13	CSVAEGAIYEQYF
TRBV29-1	15	CSVESRTAKDYEQYF
TRBV20-1	15	CSAEAQKGARTEAFF
TRBV7-3	16	CASSTTYRGVGEELFF
TRBV10-3	15	CAISESSSGGSEQYF
TRBV28	10	CASSNETQYF
TRBV27	13	CASAAGGANVLTF
TRBV13	14	CASSAGTGDNEQYF
TRBV27	13	CASSFAGGHEQYF
TRBV7-6	14	CASSSGQVSYEQYF
TRBV6-1	14	CASKFAPSTDTQYF
TRBV20-1	13	CSTSQGQGYGYTF
TRBV20-1	14	CSASRGGRRIERFF
TRBV27	15	CASSYGQGPLYEQYF
TRBV7-9	12	CASSLAGRSQYF
TRBV7-3	14	CASSRTGGTDTQYF
TRBV12-3/TRBV12-4	12	CASSPGGPIQYF
TRBV9	16	CASSHGTSGVPYEQYF
TRBV7-2	17	CASSLGPLRGVRETQYF
TRBV6-2/TRBV6-3	18	CASSPSGSGGASYNEQFF
TRBV20-1	15	CSASEGNSGANVLTF
TRBV15	13	CATSREETGELFF